The rows below give T cell receptor beta chains drawn from one sample of a study of blood T cell repertoires in COVID-19. Sequencing used immunoSEQ multiplex PCR; TCRdb keeps in-frame clones, though not all of them. The profile covers 310,000 or so clones, with about 90% appearing a single time and roughly 12% taken by the ten largest. Sample: peripheral blood. The receptors were sampled from a woman between 25 and 40 years old with COVID-19, enrolled during active disease. Each CDR3 is given with its conserved first and last residue. D genes are given only for firm matches. Rows give clone size only sometimes, using once, few, many, or a class for an expanded clone.

>NA|TRBV4-2|15|NA|TRBJ2-7
TGTGCCAGCAGCCAATCGGCCGGGTTGCCCTACGAGCAGTACTTC
CASSQSAGLPYEQYF
>NA|TRBV10-1|14|TRBD2|TRBJ2-7
TGCGCCAGCAGTGACACTAGCGGGTTAAACGAGCAGTACTTC
CASSDTSGLNEQYF
>NA|TRBV11-2|16|NA|TRBJ2-1
TGTGCCAGCAGCTTAGGACGGGAGCTAAGGTACAATGAGCAGTTCTTC
CASSLGRELRYNEQFF
>once|TRBV5-1|15|TRBD1|TRBJ2-3
TGCGCCAGCAGCTACGGGACAGGGCACGACGATACGCAGTATTTT
CASSYGTGHDDTQYF
>NA|TRBV5-1|14|TRBD1|TRBJ2-7
TGCGCCAGCAGCCAGGGACAGAGCTCCTACGAGCAGTACTTC
CASSQGQSSYEQYF
>NA|TRBV18|15|NA|TRBJ2-3
TGTGCCAGCTCATTATCAGGGGGAGGCGCGGATACGCAGTATTTT
CASSLSGGGADTQYF
>once|TRBV5-1|16|TRBD1|TRBJ1-4
TGCGCCAGCAGCTTAGGCCAGGGGGCCGCTAATGAAAAACTGTTTTTT
CASSLGQGAANEKLFF
>NA|TRBV27|14|NA|TRBJ1-1
TGTGCCAGCAGTTTTGGCCGGAGGGTCACTGAAGCTTTCTTT
CASSFGRRVTEAFF
>NA|TRBV5-1|13|NA|TRBJ2-3
TGCGCCAGCAGCTTCGGAGTTACAGATACGCAGTATTTT
CASSFGVTDTQYF
>NA|TRBV7-6|15|TRBD1|TRBJ2-7
TGTGCCAGCAGCTTGTCCCCGGGACAGCCCTACGAGCAGTACTTC
CASSLSPGQPYEQYF
>NA|TRBV24-1|16|TRBD2|TRBJ2-1
TGTGCCACCAGTGATTCAACTAGCGGGAGGGGCGAGGTGCAGTTCTTC
CATSDSTSGRGEVQFF
>NA|TRBV4-3|15|NA|TRBJ1-5
TGCGCCAGCAGCCACGGCGTTGGCAGCGGTCAGCCCCAGCATTTT
CASSHGVGSGQPQHF
>NA|TRBV5-6|16|NA|TRBJ2-7
TGTGCCAGCAGCCCCTTGAATGCGGGACAGAACCACGAGCAGTACTTC
CASSPLNAGQNHEQYF
>NA|TRBV30|15|NA|TRBJ1-2
TGTGCCTGGAGTAAAAGGTCCCAAAAGGGGTGGGGCTACACCTTC
CAWSKRSQKGWGYTF
>NA|TRBV5-1|13|NA|TRBJ2-1
TGCGCCAGCAGCTTGGGACCGGAGGTTGAGCAGTTCTTC
CASSLGPEVEQFF
>NA|TRBV5-1|14|TRBD1|TRBJ1-6
TGCGCCAGCAGTAGACAGGGGGATAATTCACCCCTCCACTTT
CASSRQGDNSPLHF
>NA|TRBV4-3|13|NA|TRBJ1-3
TGCGCCAGCAGCCAAGTGTATGGAAACACCATATATTTT
CASSQVYGNTIYF
>few|TRBV28|15|TRBD1|TRBJ2-7
TGTGCCAGCAGCTCCGGGACAGGAGCACCCTACGAGCAGTACTTC
CASSSGTGAPYEQYF
>NA|TRBV28|14|NA|TRBJ1-5
TGTGCCAGCAGCCGGGATTATAGCAATCAGCCCCAGCATTTT
CASSRDYSNQPQHF
>NA|TRBV28|15|NA|TRBJ1-2
TGTGCCAGCAGTTTATACGACAGGAACTACTATGGCTACACCTTC
CASSLYDRNYYGYTF
>NA|TRBV15|15|TRBD2|TRBJ2-5
TGTGCCACCGCCGGGGCGGGAGGTGTGAAAGAGACCCAGTACTTC
CATAGAGGVKETQYF
>few|TRBV7-9|16|TRBD2|TRBJ2-7
TGTGCCAGCAGCCCTTTTAGCGGGAGGACCCCCTACGAGCAGTACTTC
CASSPFSGRTPYEQYF
>NA|TRBV7-2|15|NA|TRBJ2-2
TGTGCCAGCAGCTTAGCTGGGACAAACACCGGGGAGCTGTTTTTT
CASSLAGTNTGELFF
>NA|TRBV6-5|13|NA|TRBJ1-1
TGTGCCAGCAGTCGCCGGGAGGACACTGAAGCTTTCTTT
CASSRREDTEAFF
>NA|TRBV6-5|15|TRBD1|TRBJ1-4
TGTGCCAGCAGCTTAACAGGGGGGGGAGGTGAAAAACTGTTTTTT
CASSLTGGGGEKLFF
>NA|TRBV7-3|13|NA|TRBJ1-6
TGTGCCAGCAGCTTATATCCGAGTTCACCCCTCCACTTT
CASSLYPSSPLHF
>NA|TRBV28|14|TRBD1|TRBJ2-2
TGTGCCAGCCTCACAGGGGTTGGAAGCGGGGAGCTGTTTTTT
CASLTGVGSGELFF
>NA|TRBV7-3|15|TRBD2|TRBJ2-1
TGTGCCAGCAGCTTACAGGCGGGAGGATTGTATGAGCAGTTCTTC
CASSLQAGGLYEQFF
>NA|TRBV4-3|18|TRBD2|TRBJ2-5
TGCGCCAGCAGCCAAGTCATAGCCGGCGGGAGGGCCCAAGAGACCCAGTACTTC
CASSQVIAGGRAQETQYF